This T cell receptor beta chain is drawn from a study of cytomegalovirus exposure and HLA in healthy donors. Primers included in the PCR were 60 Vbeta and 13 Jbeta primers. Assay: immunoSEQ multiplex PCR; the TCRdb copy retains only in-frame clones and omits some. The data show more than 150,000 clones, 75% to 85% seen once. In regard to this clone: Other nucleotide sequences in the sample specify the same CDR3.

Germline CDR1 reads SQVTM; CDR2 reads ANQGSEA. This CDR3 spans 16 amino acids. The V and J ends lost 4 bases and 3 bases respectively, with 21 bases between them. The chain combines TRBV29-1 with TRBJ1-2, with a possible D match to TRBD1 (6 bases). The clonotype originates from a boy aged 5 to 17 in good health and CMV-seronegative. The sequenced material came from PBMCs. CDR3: CSVGGGWKQGDYGYTF. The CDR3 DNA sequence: TGCAGCGTTGGCGGGGGATGGAAACAGGGCGACTATGGCTACACCTTC.